Listed below are T cell receptor beta chains from one sample, sequenced in a study of T cells in Graves' hyperthyroidism and ophthalmopathy. Using its own MiXCR run on the multiplex PCR reads, TCRdb lists one record per CDR3 protein. The sample includes around 800,000 distinct CDR3 sequences, 38% of them seen just once. The specimen sequenced was blood. The receptors were sampled from a man younger than 30 with Graves' hyperthyroidism. CDR3s include the opening cysteine and the closing phenylalanine or tryptophan. Each record gives: J gene, D gene, V gene, clone size, CDR3 DNA, CDR3 protein. The D gene is left open where the match is weak. A clone size is listed for some rows: how often the clone was seen (once, few, many), or a class if it is expanded.

>TRBJ1-6|NA|TRBV13|few
TGTGCCAGCAGCTTAAACGGGCGGACCAATTCACCCCTCCACTTT
CASSLNGRTNSPLHF
>TRBJ2-7|NA|TRBV29-1|once
TGCAGCTCCTCCGCCGTCCGTGACACCTACGAGCAGTACTTC
CSSSAVRDTYEQYF
>TRBJ2-2|TRBD1|TRBV13|NA
TGTGCCAGCGCCACCTGGGACAGGGACACCGGGGAGCTGTTTTTT
CASATWDRDTGELFF
>TRBJ1-1|TRBD1|TRBV7-3|NA
TGCGCCAGCAGCTTCGACAGGGTGGAACCTGAAGCTTTCTTT
CASSFDRVEPEAFF
>TRBJ1-2|TRBD1|TRBV7-2|few
TGTGCCAGCAGCGCAATGGGACAGGGGGCAAGTGGCTACACCTTC
CASSAMGQGASGYTF
>TRBJ1-1|NA|TRBV5-1|many
TGCGCCAGCAGGGACGGCCCGAACACTGAAGCTTTCTTT
CASRDGPNTEAFF
>TRBJ2-7|NA|TRBV2|NA
TGCGCCAGCAGCTTGGGATCGGGGAGCGACGAGCAGTACTTC
CASSLGSGSDEQYF
>TRBJ2-2|NA|TRBV9|few
TGTGCCAGCAAATCGGCCCCCGGGGAGCTGTTTTTT
CASKSAPGELFF
>TRBJ1-1|NA|TRBV20-1|NA
TGCAGTGCTAGACCTCCCGAAGCTTTCTTT
CSARPPEAFF
>TRBJ1-2|TRBD1|TRBV2|many
TGTGCCAGCAGATGGACAGGAATGCGAGATGGCTACACCTTC
CASRWTGMRDGYTF
>TRBJ1-4|NA|TRBV20-1|many
TGCAGTGCGAGTAGGGGTAATGAAAAACTGTTTTTT
CSASRGNEKLFF
>TRBJ1-4|NA|TRBV29-1|NA
TGCAGCGTTGAGTCCGGGACAAAGGAAAAACTGTTTTTT
CSVESGTKEKLFF
>TRBJ2-7|NA|TRBV20-1|many
TGCAGTGCGAGGAGGGAGTACGAGCAGTACTTC
CSARREYEQYF
>TRBJ2-7|TRBD2|TRBV7-9|once
TGTGCCAGCAGCACAGGACTAGCGGGCGCGACTCCGTTCTACGAGCAGTACTTC
CASSTGLAGATPFYEQYF
>TRBJ2-5|NA|TRBV7-9|NA
TGTGCCAGCAGCCAAGATCCAGGCGGAGAAGAGACCCAGTACTTC
CASSQDPGGEETQYF
>TRBJ1-1|TRBD1|TRBV19|many
TGTGCCAGTAGTCCGCGACAGGGGACGAACACTGAAGCTTTCTTT
CASSPRQGTNTEAFF